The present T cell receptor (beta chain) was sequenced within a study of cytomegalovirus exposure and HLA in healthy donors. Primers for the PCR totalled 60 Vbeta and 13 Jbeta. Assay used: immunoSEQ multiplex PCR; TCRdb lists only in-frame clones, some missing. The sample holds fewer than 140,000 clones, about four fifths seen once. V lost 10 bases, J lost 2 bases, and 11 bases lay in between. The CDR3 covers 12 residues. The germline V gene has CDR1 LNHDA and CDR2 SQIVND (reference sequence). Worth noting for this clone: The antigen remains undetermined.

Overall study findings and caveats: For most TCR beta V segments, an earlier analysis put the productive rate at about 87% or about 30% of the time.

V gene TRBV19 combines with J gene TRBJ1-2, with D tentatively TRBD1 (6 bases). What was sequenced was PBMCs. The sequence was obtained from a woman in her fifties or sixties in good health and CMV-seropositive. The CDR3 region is CATEGGNYGYTF. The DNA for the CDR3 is TGTGCCACCGAGGGGGGGAACTATGGCTACACCTTC.